Sequencing of this T cell receptor beta chain was carried out in a study of T cells after yellow fever vaccination (dated by TCRdb to about 2019). In terms of the full investigation: The SMART-Seq v4 Ultra Low Input RNA kit was used to prepare libraries from fractions with low cell numbers. Bulk TCR alpha and beta repertoires were sequenced longitudinally to track T-cell clones before and after primary and booster YFV17D yellow fever vaccination. The cohort comprised two healthy male donors, one aged 18 to 30 and one aged 30 to 40 years. Blood was drawn at multiple timepoints before and after primary and secondary immunization, with bulk PBMC replicates and cell subsets isolated. Overall study outcomes, separate from this receptor: Because abundant contaminating clonotypes from the bulk population could be contained in FACS-sorted repertoires, computational filtering was required. A small share of clonotypes occurred in both CD4 and CD8 compartments, likely arising from convergent recombination. The study included only two donors, which limits how far the findings can be generalized. Most clones expanded after primary vaccination were re-detected after the booster (around 96% of CD4 and around 88% of CD8), suggesting broad memory maintenance. Compared with the primary T-cell response, the secondary T-cell response was weaker but faster, peaking on day 5 rather than day 15.

Reading the germline V gene (reference sequence) gives CDR1 SGHAT and CDR2 FQDESV. CDR3 length: 18 amino acids, cysteine to phenylalanine. Just the 54-base CDR3 DNA is kept, in frame starting at base 1. V was cut back by 0 bases and J by 1 base, leaving a gap of 19 bases between them. Instrument on record: Illumina NovaSeq 6000. TCR cDNA was synthesized by 5'RACE template switching, which introduced a universal primer site and unique molecular identifiers. cDNA synthesis was primed from both the TCR alpha and TCR beta constant segments. Library amplification used two PCR steps, and the second PCR step added sample barcodes and sequencing adapters. Sequencing of libraries was done on Illumina HiSeq 2500 (2x100 bp) or NovaSeq (2x150 bp). In the authors' own workflow: Demultiplexing of reads and collapsing into UMI consensus sequences were performed with MIGEC, and V(D)J alignment was carried out with MiXCR. Vaccine-responding clonotypes were defined with edgeR using replicate PBMC samples, requiring FDR below 0.01 and a log2 fold change above 5 up to day 15. Each bulk clonotype was labeled CD4 or CD8 based on which sequenced repertoire, CD4 or CD8, contained the clonotype at higher abundance. The public reads were reprocessed in TCRdb via fastp at Q25 and MiXCR, keeping in-frame beta chains. One record per CDR3 amino acid sequence lists the most common genes and DNA. The V and J calls come from TCRdb's annotation, not from the publication. A total of 300,000 to 350,000 distinct CDR3 sequences appear in this sample, about 10% of them only once. Clones ranked in the top ten supply about 3% of the sample.

The sample's treatment or condition label is to be understood as: live attenuated yellow fever vaccine strain. PBMCs were isolated from peripheral blood using a standard Ficoll-Paque protocol. CD4 and CD8 T-cell fractions were isolated with Dynabeads CD4 and CD8 positive selection kits. TriZol was used to extract RNA from bulk PBMCs, CD4 and CD8 fractions, and dextramer-positive and dextramer-negative fractions. In its sample, this clonotype was seen a few times. The antigen this receptor binds is unknown. Base-call qualities are not available, and no considerably larger clone is one nucleotide away.

This clonotype originated in a man younger than 35 who received the YFV17D yellow fever vaccine. The rearranged chain carries TRBV11-1 and TRBJ2-7; the D gene cannot be resolved beyond TRBD1 or TRBD2, each matching 5 bases. This material consisted of CD4+ T cells sorted from PBMCs, taken 45 days after the yellow fever booster vaccination. This receptor carries the CDR3 CASSLARGPQTFSYEQYF. The DNA sequence is as follows: TGTGCCAGCAGCTTAGCCCGGGGCCCGCAGACCTTTTCCTACGAGCAGTACTTC.